Listed below are T cell receptor beta chains from one sample, sequenced in a study. TCRdb recomputed calls from the 5' RACE reads with MiXCR, one row per CDR3 protein. This table has about 53,000 distinct CDR3 sequences, approximately 23% appearing once. What was sequenced was tumor-infiltrating naive CD4+ T cells sorted from the breast tumor. The receptors come from a female donor with breast cancer. The CDR3 runs from the conserved cysteine through the conserved F or W. A D gene is named only where the DNA matches it firmly. Size tells how often a clone was seen (once, few, many) or the class of an expanded clone, and some rows leave it out.

clone_size | d_call | j_call | v_call | cdr3_aa | cdr3_nt
few | TRBD2 | TRBJ2-5 | TRBV20-1 | CSARGHRGLAGVRGRETQYF | TGCAGTGCTAGAGGTCACCGGGGACTAGCGGGAGTACGGGGCAGGGAGACCCAGTACTTC
few | TRBD1 | TRBJ2-1 | TRBV11-2 | CASSSLQGAYNEQFF | TGTGCCAGCAGCTCCCTACAGGGGGCGTACAATGAGCAGTTCTTC
few | NA | TRBJ1-1 | TRBV20-1 | CSPYTEAFF | TGCAGTCCATACACTGAAGCTTTCTTT
NA | TRBD2 | TRBJ2-3 | TRBV20-1 | CSAREGGRPHTDTQYF | TGCAGTGCTAGAGAAGGCGGGAGGCCCCACACAGATACGCAGTATTTT
NA | TRBD1 | TRBJ1-1 | TRBV12-3/TRBV12-4 | CASNRQGANTEALF | TGTGCCAGCAATCGTCAGGGGGCGAACACTGAAGCTCTCTTT
NA | TRBD1 | TRBJ2-5 | TRBV7-2 | CASSTRQGGETQYF | TGTGCCAGCAGCACTAGACAGGGCGGGGAGACCCAGTACTTC
NA | NA | TRBJ2-3 | TRBV5-1 | CASSPEPSSTDTQYF | TGCGCCAGCAGTCCCGAGCCATCAAGCACAGATACGCAGTATTTT
many | NA | TRBJ1-2 | TRBV28 | CASRLNYGYTF | TGTGCCAGCAGGCTCAACTATGGCTACACCTTC
NA | TRBD1 | TRBJ1-5 | TRBV12-3/TRBV12-4 | CASSLSQGANQPQHF | TGTGCCAGCAGTTTATCCCAGGGGGCGAATCAGCCCCAGCATTTT
NA | NA | TRBJ2-4 | TRBV6-1 | CASSSNIVAKNIQYF | TGTGCCAGCAGCTCCAACATCGTAGCCAAAAACATTCAGTACTTC
few | NA | TRBJ1-6 | TRBV6-1 | CASSEMDSDRYSPLHF | TGTGCCAGCAGTGAGATGGACAGTGATAGATACTCACCCCTCCACTTT
NA | NA | TRBJ1-1 | TRBV28 | CASSRYGSTEAFF | TGTGCCAGCAGTCGGTATGGAAGCACTGAAGCTTTCTTT
once | TRBD2 | TRBJ2-1 | TRBV20-1 | CSASSGSEQFF | TGCAGTGCTTCTAGCGGGAGTGAGCAGTTCTTC
NA | NA | TRBJ1-3 | TRBV7-8 | CASSLARGDFSGNTIYF | TGTGCCAGCAGCTTAGCGCGAGGAGACTTCTCTGGAAACACCATATATTTT
NA | TRBD2 | TRBJ2-1 | TRBV24-1 | CATSDSGTSGSHYNEQFF | TGTGCCACCAGTGATTCAGGGACTAGCGGGAGCCACTACAATGAGCAGTTCTTC
many | NA | TRBJ1-1 | TRBV5-4 | CASSGDGRRAEAFF | TGTGCCAGCAGCGGGGACGGTCGTAGGGCTGAAGCTTTCTTT
few | NA | TRBJ2-3 | TRBV24-1 | CATSDPGDPKADTQYF | TGTGCCACCAGTGATCCAGGGGACCCGAAAGCGGATACGCAGTATTTT
many | NA | TRBJ1-6 | TRBV7-2 | CASSLVWGGTSPLHF | TGTGCCAGCAGCTTAGTATGGGGGGGGACTTCACCCCTCCACTTT
NA | NA | TRBJ2-3 | TRBV6-5 | CASTRDTSTDTQYF | TGTGCCAGCACCCGGGACACTAGCACAGATACGCAGTATTTT
NA | NA | TRBJ2-7 | TRBV20-1 | CSATQNPRVYEQYF | TGCAGTGCTACACAGAACCCGAGGGTCTACGAGCAGTACTTC
NA | NA | TRBJ2-5 | TRBV7-3 | CASSLNIQETQYF | TGTGCCAGCAGCTTAAACATACAAGAGACCCAGTACTTC
NA | NA | TRBJ1-5 | TRBV18 | CASSPARNQPQHF | TGTGCCAGCTCACCAGCCCGGAATCAGCCCCAGCATTTT
few | TRBD2 | TRBJ2-1 | TRBV6-1 | CASRRLAGVNYNEQFF | TGTGCCAGCAGGCGACTAGCGGGGGTTAATTACAATGAGCAGTTCTTC
NA | NA | TRBJ1-1 | TRBV7-6 | CASSSTQRGTEAFF | TGTGCCAGCAGCTCGACTCAAAGGGGCACTGAAGCTTTCTTT
NA | NA | TRBJ2-7 | TRBV10-3 | CAISERDFSYEQYF | TGTGCCATCAGTGAGCGCGACTTCTCCTACGAGCAGTACTTC
NA | NA | TRBJ1-1 | TRBV27 | CASTGGSSAEAFF | TGTGCCAGCACGGGGGGGAGCTCGGCGGAAGCTTTCTTT
NA | NA | TRBJ1-5 | TRBV21-1 | CASSPTDRASNQPQHF | TGTGCCAGCAGCCCGACGGACAGGGCTAGCAATCAGCCCCAGCATTTT
few | NA | TRBJ2-7 | TRBV20-1 | CSAQLRLLPYEQYF | TGCAGTGCCCAGCTTAGACTCCTACCCTACGAGCAGTACTTC
NA | NA | TRBJ2-1 | TRBV5-5 | CASSRQASSYNEQFF | TGTGCCAGCAGCCGACAGGCTAGCTCCTACAATGAGCAGTTCTTC
few | NA | TRBJ2-7 | TRBV7-2 | CASSLPVDSYEQYF | TGTGCCAGCAGCTTACCAGTCGATAGCTACGAGCAGTACTTC
few | NA | TRBJ1-1 | TRBV4-1 | CASSPVRAGGTEAFF | TGCGCCAGCAGCCCCGTTCGGGCTGGGGGAACTGAAGCTTTCTTT
few | TRBD1 | TRBJ2-1 | TRBV4-1 | CASSQGDRQDNEQFF | TGCGCCAGCAGCCAAGGGGACAGGCAGGACAATGAGCAGTTCTTC
few | NA | TRBJ2-2 | TRBV4-2 | CASSQEYRFTGELFF | TGTGCCAGCAGCCAAGAATACAGGTTCACCGGGGAGCTGTTTTTT
many | NA | TRBJ1-3 | TRBV5-1 | CASSMDTPGNTIYF | TGCGCCAGCAGCATGGACACACCTGGAAACACCATATATTTT
many | NA | TRBJ2-7 | TRBV4-1 | CASSQDVRQSFYEQYF | TGCGCCAGCAGCCAAGATGTAAGACAGAGCTTCTACGAGCAGTACTTC
many | TRBD1 | TRBJ2-1 | TRBV27 | CASRTGDYNEQFF | TGTGCCTCCCGGACAGGGGATTACAATGAGCAGTTCTTC
few | TRBD1 | TRBJ2-7 | TRBV6-5 | CASSRQGAPYEQYF | TGTGCCAGCAGTAGACAGGGGGCCCCCTACGAGCAGTACTTC